The present entry profiles one T cell receptor (beta chain) with its context. This entry belongs to a study of technical replicates of blood from a few donors. V gave up 4 bases and J gave up 4 bases; unmatched junction bases: 9. The CDR3 consists of 15 residues. CDR1 and CDR2 (germline): MGHRA, YSYEKL. Assay: immunoSEQ multiplex PCR; the TCRdb copy retains only in-frame clones and omits some. The sample shows roughly 71,000 clones, nearly 97% of them seen only once. The gene calls are TRBV4-1 and TRBJ2-5; TRBD1 matches at 7 bases. Sequencing was done on a sample of T cells isolated from PBMCs. The TCR was taken from a human donor in good health. The CDR3 spells CASSPLGTGVETQYF. The CDR3 coding sequence is TGCGCCAGCAGCCCACTCGGAACAGGGGTAGAGACCCAGTACTTC.